The table lists the clone carrying this T cell receptor beta chain with a count of one. Naive CD8 isolation took CD45RO-negative cells positively selected for CCR7 and excluded terminally differentiated effector memory CD45RA+ cells. The sample originates from a study of shared clonotypes between healthy human individuals. Here immunoSEQ multiplex PCR was the method, and the copy in TCRdb shows in-frame clones only, minus some. The sample lists 800,000 or so clones, approximately 97% occurring once. The germline V gene encodes CDR1 SGDLS and CDR2 YYNGEE. V dropped 0 bases and J dropped 6; count of bases not matched to a gene: 2. There are 14 residues in the CDR3.

The rearrangement joins TRBV9 to TRBJ2-7; 11 bases are a match to TRBD2. The sequence was obtained from a man aged 30 to 45 in good health. The source material was naive CD8+ T cells sorted from blood. The CDR3 reads CASSVGLAGGEQYF. CDR3 DNA sequence: TGTGCCAGCAGCGTAGGGCTAGCGGGAGGCGAGCAGTACTTC. Together with reference TRBV9 and TRBJ2-7, the CDR3 gives the full variable domain: DSGVTQTPKHLITATGQRVTLRCSPRSGDLSVYWYQQSLDQGLQFLIQYYNGEERAKGNILERFSAQQFPDLHSELNLSSLELGDSALYFCASSVGLAGGEQYFGPGTRLTVT.